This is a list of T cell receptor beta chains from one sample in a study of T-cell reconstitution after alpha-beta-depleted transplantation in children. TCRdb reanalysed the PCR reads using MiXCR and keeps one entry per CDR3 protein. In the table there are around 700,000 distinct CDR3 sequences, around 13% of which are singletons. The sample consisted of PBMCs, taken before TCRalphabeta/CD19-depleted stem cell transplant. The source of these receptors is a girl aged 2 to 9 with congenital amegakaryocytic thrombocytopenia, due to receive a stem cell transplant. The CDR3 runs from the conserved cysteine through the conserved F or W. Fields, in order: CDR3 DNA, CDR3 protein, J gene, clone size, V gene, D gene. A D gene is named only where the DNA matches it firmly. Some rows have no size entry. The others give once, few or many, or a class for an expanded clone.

CDR3nt: TGTGCCAGCAGCTTGTTGACGACAGAAAATCAGCCCCAGCATTTT
CDR3aa: CASSLLTTENQPQHF
j_gene: TRBJ1-5
abundance: -
v_gene: TRBV5-4
d_gene: -

CDR3nt: TGTGCCATCAGAGGCCTTGGGGATTCGCCCCTCCACTTT
CDR3aa: CAIRGLGDSPLHF
j_gene: TRBJ1-6
abundance: many
v_gene: TRBV10-3
d_gene: -

CDR3nt: TGTGCCAGCAGCTCGGAGGGGGGAGGGGCTTTCTTT
CDR3aa: CASSSEGGGAFF
j_gene: TRBJ1-1
abundance: many
v_gene: TRBV12-3/TRBV12-4
d_gene: -

CDR3nt: TGTGCCAGCAACCGGATTGGGTGGGACGTATCCTACAATGAGCAGTTCTTC
CDR3aa: CASNRIGWDVSYNEQFF
j_gene: TRBJ2-1
abundance: many
v_gene: TRBV6-1
d_gene: -

CDR3nt: TGTGCCTTAGGAACATCGGGTTTTGAGACCCAGTACTTC
CDR3aa: CALGTSGFETQYF
j_gene: TRBJ2-5
abundance: -
v_gene: TRBV7-9
d_gene: -

CDR3nt: TGTGCCAGCAAAAATGGGGCCCCCGGGACTAAATATTACGAGCAGTACTTC
CDR3aa: CASKNGAPGTKYYEQYF
j_gene: TRBJ2-7
abundance: -
v_gene: TRBV28
d_gene: TRBD2

CDR3nt: TGCGCCACAGGGACAGGGGGAATGGAAGAGACCCAGTACTTC
CDR3aa: CATGTGGMEETQYF
j_gene: TRBJ2-5
abundance: many
v_gene: TRBV5-1
d_gene: TRBD1

CDR3nt: TGCGCCAGCAGCCCGGGACTAGGTCGTTGGGAGCAGTACTTC
CDR3aa: CASSPGLGRWEQYF
j_gene: TRBJ2-7
abundance: -
v_gene: TRBV5-1
d_gene: TRBD2

CDR3nt: TGCAGTGCTCACACAGGGCCTAGCGGATACAATGAGCAGTTCTTC
CDR3aa: CSAHTGPSGYNEQFF
j_gene: TRBJ2-1
abundance: many
v_gene: TRBV20-1
d_gene: -

CDR3nt: TGCGCCAGCAGCAGAAGAAACAATGAGCAGTTCTTC
CDR3aa: CASSRRNNEQFF
j_gene: TRBJ2-1
abundance: few
v_gene: TRBV5-1
d_gene: -

CDR3nt: TGTGCCAGCAGCTTAGTAAACGGCAGGAAGATGGATACGCAGTATTTT
CDR3aa: CASSLVNGRKMDTQYF
j_gene: TRBJ2-3
abundance: many
v_gene: TRBV7-6
d_gene: -

CDR3nt: TGCAGTGCTAGACTGACTGACTCCACAGATACGCAGTATTTT
CDR3aa: CSARLTDSTDTQYF
j_gene: TRBJ2-3
abundance: -
v_gene: TRBV20-1
d_gene: -

CDR3nt: TGTGCCAGCAGTTCACCTCAGGGGGAGACCCAGTACTTC
CDR3aa: CASSSPQGETQYF
j_gene: TRBJ2-5
abundance: few
v_gene: TRBV28
d_gene: -

CDR3nt: TGTGCCAGCAGCTTACCCACTAGCGGGAGTACTAAAAGCTTTACCTACGAGCAGTACTTC
CDR3aa: CASSLPTSGSTKSFTYEQYF
j_gene: TRBJ2-7
abundance: -
v_gene: TRBV11-2
d_gene: TRBD2

CDR3nt: TGTGCCAGTAGTGCCCGGGACACAGTCTACGAGCAGTACTTC
CDR3aa: CASSARDTVYEQYF
j_gene: TRBJ2-7
abundance: few
v_gene: TRBV19
d_gene: -

CDR3nt: TGCAGTGCTGTAGCTGGGCGGGAGCTGTACCAAGAGACCCAGTACTTC
CDR3aa: CSAVAGRELYQETQYF
j_gene: TRBJ2-5
abundance: many
v_gene: TRBV20-1
d_gene: TRBD2

CDR3nt: TGTGCCAGCAGTCACCGGACTAGCGGAAGGTACAATGAGCAGTTCTTC
CDR3aa: CASSHRTSGRYNEQFF
j_gene: TRBJ2-1
abundance: -
v_gene: TRBV12-3/TRBV12-4
d_gene: TRBD2

CDR3nt: TGCGCCAGCAACAATCGGTGGGGCGAGCAGTACTTC
CDR3aa: CASNNRWGEQYF
j_gene: TRBJ2-7
abundance: many
v_gene: TRBV5-1
d_gene: -

CDR3nt: TGTGCCAGCAGCCGGCGGGACACGGTCACCGGGGAGCTGTTTTTT
CDR3aa: CASSRRDTVTGELFF
j_gene: TRBJ2-2
abundance: many
v_gene: TRBV3-1
d_gene: -

CDR3nt: TGCAGCGTTGCAGCGGGAGCGGGTGAACCTAGGGATGAGCAGTTCTTC
CDR3aa: CSVAAGAGEPRDEQFF
j_gene: TRBJ2-1
abundance: many
v_gene: TRBV29-1
d_gene: TRBD2

CDR3nt: TGTGCCAGCTCACAGCGGAATTCGAACACCGGGGAGCTGTTTTTT
CDR3aa: CASSQRNSNTGELFF
j_gene: TRBJ2-2
abundance: -
v_gene: TRBV18
d_gene: -

CDR3nt: TGTGCCACCAGTGACCCCCGGACCGGGGACTACGAGCAGTACTTC
CDR3aa: CATSDPRTGDYEQYF
j_gene: TRBJ2-7
abundance: many
v_gene: TRBV24-1
d_gene: -

CDR3nt: TGTGCCATCAGCGTAACTTCCCGGGACTTCGGCACAGATACGCAGTATTTT
CDR3aa: CAISVTSRDFGTDTQYF
j_gene: TRBJ2-3
abundance: few
v_gene: TRBV10-3
d_gene: -

CDR3nt: TGCGCCAGCAGCTTGGTTGTGACAGGGGGCGGCGATACGCAGTATTTT
CDR3aa: CASSLVVTGGGDTQYF
j_gene: TRBJ2-3
abundance: -
v_gene: TRBV5-1
d_gene: TRBD1

CDR3nt: TGCGCCAGCAGCTGGGGACTAGCGATCAGCGATGAGCAGTTCTTC
CDR3aa: CASSWGLAISDEQFF
j_gene: TRBJ2-1
abundance: many
v_gene: TRBV5-1
d_gene: TRBD2

CDR3nt: TGTGCCTGGAGTGTAAAGGGGGCTATTAGTGAAGCTTTCTTT
CDR3aa: CAWSVKGAISEAFF
j_gene: TRBJ1-1
abundance: -
v_gene: TRBV30
d_gene: TRBD1

CDR3nt: TGTGCCAGCAGTGAGGGACTAGTATTGTCGGTAAATGAGCAGTTCTTC
CDR3aa: CASSEGLVLSVNEQFF
j_gene: TRBJ2-1
abundance: many
v_gene: TRBV6-1
d_gene: TRBD2

CDR3nt: TGCGCCAGCAGCCAAGAGAACGACAATGAGCAGTTCTTC
CDR3aa: CASSQENDNEQFF
j_gene: TRBJ2-1
abundance: -
v_gene: TRBV4-1
d_gene: -

CDR3nt: TGTGCCAGCAGCTCCGACAGGGGGAGAAGTGGCAATCAGCCCCAGCATTTT
CDR3aa: CASSSDRGRSGNQPQHF
j_gene: TRBJ1-5
abundance: -
v_gene: TRBV7-7
d_gene: TRBD1

CDR3nt: TGCAGTGCATCGCTGATCTCTAGCGACTACGAGCAGTACTTC
CDR3aa: CSASLISSDYEQYF
j_gene: TRBJ2-7
abundance: few
v_gene: TRBV20-1
d_gene: -

CDR3nt: TGTGCCAGCAAAATGGGAGACTCCCCAATCAATGAGCAGTTCTTC
CDR3aa: CASKMGDSPINEQFF
j_gene: TRBJ2-1
abundance: many
v_gene: TRBV6-1
d_gene: -

CDR3nt: TGTGCCAGCAGCCCTAGAGGCGGGAGAAGGGAAGATACGCAGTATTTT
CDR3aa: CASSPRGGRREDTQYF
j_gene: TRBJ2-3
abundance: many
v_gene: TRBV9
d_gene: TRBD2

CDR3nt: TGCGCCAGCAGCTTGGCTAGCGGGACCGGTCCTACGAATGAGCAGTTCTTC
CDR3aa: CASSLASGTGPTNEQFF
j_gene: TRBJ2-1
abundance: -
v_gene: TRBV5-1
d_gene: TRBD2

CDR3nt: TGCAGTGCTGACGACCAAACTAGCGGGAGGACGAAATGGGATGAGCAGTTCTTC
CDR3aa: CSADDQTSGRTKWDEQFF
j_gene: TRBJ2-1
abundance: many
v_gene: TRBV20-1
d_gene: TRBD2

CDR3nt: TGTGCCAGCAGAGTAGGTAATGAAAAACTGTTTTTT
CDR3aa: CASRVGNEKLFF
j_gene: TRBJ1-4
abundance: -
v_gene: TRBV12-3/TRBV12-4
d_gene: -

CDR3nt: TGCGCCAGCAGCTTGTCGGGACTAGCGGGAGTTCGTTCCTACAATGAGCAGTTCTTC
CDR3aa: CASSLSGLAGVRSYNEQFF
j_gene: TRBJ2-1
abundance: -
v_gene: TRBV5-1
d_gene: TRBD2

CDR3nt: TGTGCCAGCAGCCAAGAGAGGGGCCAACGGGAGACCCAGTACTTC
CDR3aa: CASSQERGQRETQYF
j_gene: TRBJ2-5
abundance: few
v_gene: TRBV3-1
d_gene: -

CDR3nt: TGCAGTGCTAGAGATCAACTAGCGGGAGGGCCGACAGATACGCAGTATTTT
CDR3aa: CSARDQLAGGPTDTQYF
j_gene: TRBJ2-3
abundance: many
v_gene: TRBV20-1
d_gene: TRBD2

CDR3nt: TGCGCCAGCAGCCCCGTGGGGACCTTGGCCTACGAGCAGTACTTC
CDR3aa: CASSPVGTLAYEQYF
j_gene: TRBJ2-7
abundance: -
v_gene: TRBV5-1
d_gene: -

CDR3nt: TGCAGCGTTGAAGGCCCCGGACAGAAGAACACCGGGGAGCTGTTTTTT
CDR3aa: CSVEGPGQKNTGELFF
j_gene: TRBJ2-2
abundance: many
v_gene: TRBV29-1
d_gene: -

CDR3nt: TGCGCCAGCAGCTTGGATAGCGGGAGGTTAAATGAGCAGTTCTTC
CDR3aa: CASSLDSGRLNEQFF
j_gene: TRBJ2-1
abundance: many
v_gene: TRBV5-1
d_gene: TRBD2

CDR3nt: TGCAGTGCTAGAGTTTCAGGGGGAGAGACCCAGTACTTC
CDR3aa: CSARVSGGETQYF
j_gene: TRBJ2-5
abundance: many
v_gene: TRBV20-1
d_gene: TRBD1

CDR3nt: TGTGCCAGTACTGACTTTTCTGTAGCTAACTATGGCTACACCTTC
CDR3aa: CASTDFSVANYGYTF
j_gene: TRBJ1-2
abundance: few
v_gene: TRBV19
d_gene: -

CDR3nt: TGTGCCAGCTCACCGACCTTTAATTCACCCCTCCACTTT
CDR3aa: CASSPTFNSPLHF
j_gene: TRBJ1-6
abundance: -
v_gene: TRBV18
d_gene: -

CDR3nt: TGTGCCAGCAGCCTACAAATTACTAGCCGCTCCACAGATACGCAGTATTTT
CDR3aa: CASSLQITSRSTDTQYF
j_gene: TRBJ2-3
abundance: -
v_gene: TRBV7-6
d_gene: -

CDR3nt: TGTGCCAGCAGTTTAACACGGCGGGGGCTATACTTC
CDR3aa: CASSLTRRGLYF
j_gene: TRBJ2-7
abundance: many
v_gene: TRBV12-3/TRBV12-4
d_gene: -

CDR3nt: TGTGCCAGCAGTCGGGTGGGGGATTCACCCCTCCACTTT
CDR3aa: CASSRVGDSPLHF
j_gene: TRBJ1-6
abundance: -
v_gene: TRBV6-6
d_gene: -